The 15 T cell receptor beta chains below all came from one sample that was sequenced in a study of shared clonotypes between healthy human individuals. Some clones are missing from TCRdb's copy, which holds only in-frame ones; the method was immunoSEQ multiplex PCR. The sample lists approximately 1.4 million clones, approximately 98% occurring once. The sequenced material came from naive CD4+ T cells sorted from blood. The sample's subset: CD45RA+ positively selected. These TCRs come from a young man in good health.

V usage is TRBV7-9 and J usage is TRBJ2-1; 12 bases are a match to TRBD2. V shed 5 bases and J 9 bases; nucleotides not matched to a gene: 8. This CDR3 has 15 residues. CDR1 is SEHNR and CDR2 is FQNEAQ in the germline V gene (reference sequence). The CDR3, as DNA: TGTGCCAGCAGCCAAGACGGACTAGCGGGAAGTGAGCAGTTCTTC. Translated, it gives CASSQDGLAGSEQFF.

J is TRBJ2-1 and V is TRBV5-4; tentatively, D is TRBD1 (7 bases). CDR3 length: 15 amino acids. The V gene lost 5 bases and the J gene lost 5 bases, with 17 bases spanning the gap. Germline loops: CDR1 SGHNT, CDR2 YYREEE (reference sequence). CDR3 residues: CASSFTRGANNEQFF. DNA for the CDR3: TGTGCCAGCAGTTTCACCAGGGGGGCTAACAATGAGCAGTTCTTC.

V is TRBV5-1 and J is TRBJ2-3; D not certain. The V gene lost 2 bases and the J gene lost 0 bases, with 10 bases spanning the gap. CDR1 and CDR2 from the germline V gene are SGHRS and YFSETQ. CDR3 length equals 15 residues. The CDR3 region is CASSLERTSTDTQYF. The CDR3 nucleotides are TGCGCCAGCAGCTTAGAGCGCACGAGCACAGATACGCAGTATTTT. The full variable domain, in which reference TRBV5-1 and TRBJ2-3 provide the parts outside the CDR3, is KAGVTQTPRYLIKTRGQQVTLSCSPISGHRSVSWYQQTPGQGLQFLFEYFSETQRNKGNFPGRFSGRQFSNSRSEMNVSTLELGDSALYLCASSLERTSTDTQYFGPGTRLTVL.

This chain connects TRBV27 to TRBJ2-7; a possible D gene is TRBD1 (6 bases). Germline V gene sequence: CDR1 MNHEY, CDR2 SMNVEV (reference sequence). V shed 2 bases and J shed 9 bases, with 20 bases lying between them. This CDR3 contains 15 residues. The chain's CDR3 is CASSLKLKQGSRQYF. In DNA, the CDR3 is TGTGCCAGCAGTTTAAAGCTCAAACAGGGCTCTAGGCAGTACTTC.

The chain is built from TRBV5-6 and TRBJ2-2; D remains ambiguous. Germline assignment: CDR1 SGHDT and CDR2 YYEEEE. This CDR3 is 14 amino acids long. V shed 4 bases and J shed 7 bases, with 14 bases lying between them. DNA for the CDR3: TGTGCCAGCAGCCCCGGTACGGTAAACGGGGAGCTGTTTTTT. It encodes CASSPGTVNGELFF.

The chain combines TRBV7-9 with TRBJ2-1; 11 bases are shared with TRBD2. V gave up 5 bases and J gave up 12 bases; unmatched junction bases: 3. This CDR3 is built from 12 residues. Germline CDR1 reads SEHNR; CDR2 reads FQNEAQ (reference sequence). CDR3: CASSVLAGVQFF. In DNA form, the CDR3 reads TGTGCCAGCAGCGTACTAGCGGGAGTGCAGTTCTTC.

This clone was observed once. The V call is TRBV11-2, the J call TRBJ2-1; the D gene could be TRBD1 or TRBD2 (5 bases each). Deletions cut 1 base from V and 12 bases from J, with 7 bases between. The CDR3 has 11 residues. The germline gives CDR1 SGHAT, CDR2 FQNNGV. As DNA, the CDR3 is TGTGCCAGCAGCTTAGGGGGGTTGCAGTTCTTC. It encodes CASSLGGLQFF.

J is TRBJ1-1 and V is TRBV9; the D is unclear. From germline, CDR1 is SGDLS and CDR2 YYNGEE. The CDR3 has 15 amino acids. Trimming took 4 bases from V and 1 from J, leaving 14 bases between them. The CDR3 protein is CASSSNPTGNTEAFF. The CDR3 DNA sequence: TGTGCCAGCAGCTCGAACCCAACGGGGAACACTGAAGCTTTCTTT. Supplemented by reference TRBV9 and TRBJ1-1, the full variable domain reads DSGVTQTPKHLITATGQRVTLRCSPRSGDLSVYWYQQSLDQGLQFLIQYYNGEERAKGNILERFSAQQFPDLHSELNLSSLELGDSALYFCASSSNPTGNTEAFFGQGTRLTVV.

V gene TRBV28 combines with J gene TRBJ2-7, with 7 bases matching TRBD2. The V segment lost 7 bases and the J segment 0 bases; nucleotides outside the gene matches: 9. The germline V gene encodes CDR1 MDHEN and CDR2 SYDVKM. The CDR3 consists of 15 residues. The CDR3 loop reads CASTPGTTTSYEQYF. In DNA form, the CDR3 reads TGTGCCAGCACCCCCGGGACTACGACCTCCTACGAGCAGTACTTC.

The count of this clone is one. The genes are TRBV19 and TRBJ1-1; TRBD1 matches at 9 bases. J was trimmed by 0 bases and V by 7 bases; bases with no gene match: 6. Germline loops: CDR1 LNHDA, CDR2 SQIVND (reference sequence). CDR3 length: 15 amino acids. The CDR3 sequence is CASKQGAPMNTEAFF. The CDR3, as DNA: TGTGCCAGTAAACAGGGGGCTCCGATGAACACTGAAGCTTTCTTT. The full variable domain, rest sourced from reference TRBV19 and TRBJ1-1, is DGGITQSPKYLFRKEGQNVTLSCEQNLNHDAMYWYRQDPGQGLRLIYYSQIVNDFQKGDIAEGYSVSREKKESFPLTVTSAQKNPTAFYLCASKQGAPMNTEAFFGQGTRLTVV.

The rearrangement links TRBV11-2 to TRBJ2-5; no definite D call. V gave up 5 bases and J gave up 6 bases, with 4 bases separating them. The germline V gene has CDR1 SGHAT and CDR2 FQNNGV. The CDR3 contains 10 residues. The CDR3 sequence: CASSQKTQYF. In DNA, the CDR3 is TGTGCCAGCAGCCAGAAGACCCAGTACTTC.

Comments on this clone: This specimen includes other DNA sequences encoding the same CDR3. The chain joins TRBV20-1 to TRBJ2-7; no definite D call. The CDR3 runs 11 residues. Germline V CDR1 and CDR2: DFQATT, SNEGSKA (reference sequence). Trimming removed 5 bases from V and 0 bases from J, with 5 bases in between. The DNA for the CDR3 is TGCAGTGCTCGGGCCTCCTACGAGCAGTACTTC. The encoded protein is CSARASYEQYF.

The CDR3 region has the DNA TGCAGCGTTGGGGGACTAGCCCGATACAATGAGCAGTTCTTC. This translates into CSVGGLARYNEQFF. The rearrangement joins TRBV29-1 to TRBJ2-1; 9 nucleotides line up with TRBD2. In germline, CDR1 is SQVTM, CDR2 ANQGSEA. V was clipped by 4 bases and J by 4 bases; unmatched bases: 5. The CDR3 spans 14 residues.

In nucleotides, the CDR3 is TGTGCCAGCAGCTTAGAACAGGCTCACAATGAGCAGTTCTTC. This translates into CASSLEQAHNEQFF. This chain joins TRBV7-2 and TRBJ2-1; D possibly corresponds to TRBD1 (5 bases). V lost 1 base and J 5 bases, leaving 9 bases between the germline ends. The length of the CDR3 is 14 residues. Germline-derived CDR1 and CDR2 are SGHTA and FQGNSA.

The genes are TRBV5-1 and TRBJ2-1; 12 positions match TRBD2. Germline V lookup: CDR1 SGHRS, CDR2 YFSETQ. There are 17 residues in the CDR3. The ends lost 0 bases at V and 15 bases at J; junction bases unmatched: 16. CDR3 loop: CASSLAGTPGLAGGRFF. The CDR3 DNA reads TGCGCCAGCAGCTTGGCCGGGACACCGGGACTAGCGGGTGGTCGGTTCTTC. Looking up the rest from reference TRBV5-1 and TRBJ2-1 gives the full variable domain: KAGVTQTPRYLIKTRGQQVTLSCSPISGHRSVSWYQQTPGQGLQFLFEYFSETQRNKGNFPGRFSGRQFSNSRSEMNVSTLELGDSALYLCASSLAGTPGLAGGRFFGPGTRLTVL.